This T cell receptor beta chain was identified in a study of identical twins. The study, taken as a whole, reports: Cord blood's abundant beta clonotypes had fewer insertions, unlike memory repertoires. Low generation-probability sequences were in excess among twin-shared out-of-frame alpha sequences.

MiXCR, run by TCRdb on the 5' RACE reads, gives a single entry per CDR3 protein. Found here are approximately 410,000 distinct CDR3 sequences, roughly 20% of them singletons; the top ten hold approximately 12%. Many counts were recorded for this clonotype. Its antigen remains unknown. There were only healthy Caucasians among the donors. The sequence was obtained from a man in his forties or fifties in good health. The sample was naive T cells sorted from blood.

DNA of the CDR3: TGCAGTGCTAGCCAGGGCGCAGAGACCCAGTACTTC. It encodes CSASQGAETQYF. This chain connects TRBV20-1 to TRBJ2-5; possibly TRBD1 for D (5 bases). Trimming took 3 bases from V and 4 from J, leaving 9 bases between them. Germline V gene data show CDR1 as DFQATT and CDR2 as SNEGSKA (reference sequence). The length of the CDR3 is 12 residues.